This TCR beta chain was captured by sequencing in a study of post-analysis software for immune sequencing data (dated by TCRdb to between 2015 and 2016). General notes on the study: Disease courses on record covered relapsing-remitting, secondary progressive and progressive-relapsing multiple sclerosis, though some patients had no subtype annotation. The multiple sclerosis patient repertoires were compared with roughly twelve previously published healthy control repertoires from donors aged 6 to 25 years. A subset of samples was prepared in parallel using single-end sample barcoding, then pooled and co-amplified after Illumina adapter ligation.

TCR beta repertoires were profiled from peripheral blood of about a dozen young patients with multiple sclerosis to demonstrate the VDJtools post-analysis software. The multiple sclerosis patients were children and adolescents between 6 and 15 years of age. The library relied on PCR. This sample was sequenced with an Illumina HiSeq 2500. To reduce PCR and sequencing biases, unique molecular identifiers were incorporated into the TCR beta cDNA libraries. Approximately 500,000 cDNA molecules were obtained for every 1 to 10 million input T cells, so each molecule roughly corresponded to one T cell. The patient libraries were prepared and sequenced using the same protocol as the earlier healthy control dataset. Within a given batch, samples were prepared together, multiplexed and sequenced on the same HiSeq lane. Under the source paper's analysis protocol: MIGEC was used to process the raw barcoded reads, and molecular identifier groups with only a single read were discarded before consensus assembly and CDR3 extraction. VDJtools was used for post-analysis of the clonotype tables, and diversity was normalized by down-sampling every dataset to the size of the smallest sample. In repertoire overlap clustering, CDR3 amino acid sequences, but not nucleotide sequences, were matched to correct batch-related cross-sample contamination. Through fastp at Q25 and MiXCR, TCRdb rebuilt clones from the public reads, retaining in-frame beta chains. When rows share a CDR3 protein, they turn into one entry using the most common DNA and genes. None of the V and J calls come from the authors' own analysis; TCRdb made them. The sample table holds about 210,000 distinct CDR3 sequences, of which roughly 28% were seen once. About 3.7% of the sample lies in the top ten.

The investigation overall reported the following: The control group was slightly older than the multiple sclerosis patient group. Normalized Chao1 diversity was significantly lower in multiple sclerosis patients than controls, suggesting substantial peripheral T-cell clonal expansion. Roughly 5 TRBV segments, including TRBV5-6, TRBV5-1 and TRBV20-1, were significantly more frequent in patients than controls. Strong co-clustering of samples prepared in the same batch was shown by direct clustering with F measure, prompting a batch-effect correction.

Counted from cysteine to phenylalanine, this CDR3 has 17 amino acids. The entry retains the CDR3 DNA only, 51 bases that are in frame from base 1. The junction shows trimming of 2 bases on V and 2 bases on J, plus 19 bases between the germline ends. From the germline V gene, CDR1 is SGHVS and CDR2 is FQNEAQ. Comment on this clonotype: This clone's antigen is unknown. One base away there is no much larger clone; base qualities are not given.

Sequencing was carried out using blood. The TCR comes from a girl aged 2-17 years with multiple sclerosis. The chain is assembled from TRBV7-8 and TRBJ2-7; the D segment may tentatively be TRBD1 or TRBD2, each giving 6 matched bases. The CDR3 corresponds to CASSLSVRTGAPYEQYF. The nucleotide sequence is given as TGTGCCAGCAGCTTATCCGTCCGAACGGGGGCTCCCTACGAGCAGTACTTC.